This T cell receptor beta chain came from a study of beta chain features in type 1 diabetes. The CDR3 loop spans 19 amino acids. Looked up from germline, CDR1 is SQVTM and CDR2 is ANQGSEA. V was cut by 4 bases and J by 4 bases, with 29 bases left in between. Points from the study as a whole: All four CD4+ subsets from Type 1 diabetes patients carried moderately but significantly shorter TCRB CDR3s. Cells that show high TCR expression could be over-represented by cDNA sequencing.

This clone was found a few times. Antigen unknown. As every portion of the isolated RNA was reverse transcribed, the sequencing read expressed TCRB transcripts. Data came from immunoSEQ multiplex PCR; TCRdb stores just in-frame clones and leaves some out. The table lists 450,000 to 550,000 clones, approximately 30% of them singletons. It was via CD45RO/CCR7/CD25/CD127/CD95/CD27 that CD4+ naive, central memory, regulatory and stem cell-like memory cells were sorted. The TCR comes from a man aged 18 to 30 in good health. Sequenced input: naive CD4+ T cells from blood. The chain recombines TRBV29-1 with TRBJ2-1; the D gene is possibly TRBD2 (7 bases). The CDR3 bases are TGCAGCGTTGTCCTTTGGGGAAGAGGCGGGGGCTCCCTATACAATGAGCAGTTCTTC. This translates into CSVVLWGRGGGSLYNEQFF.